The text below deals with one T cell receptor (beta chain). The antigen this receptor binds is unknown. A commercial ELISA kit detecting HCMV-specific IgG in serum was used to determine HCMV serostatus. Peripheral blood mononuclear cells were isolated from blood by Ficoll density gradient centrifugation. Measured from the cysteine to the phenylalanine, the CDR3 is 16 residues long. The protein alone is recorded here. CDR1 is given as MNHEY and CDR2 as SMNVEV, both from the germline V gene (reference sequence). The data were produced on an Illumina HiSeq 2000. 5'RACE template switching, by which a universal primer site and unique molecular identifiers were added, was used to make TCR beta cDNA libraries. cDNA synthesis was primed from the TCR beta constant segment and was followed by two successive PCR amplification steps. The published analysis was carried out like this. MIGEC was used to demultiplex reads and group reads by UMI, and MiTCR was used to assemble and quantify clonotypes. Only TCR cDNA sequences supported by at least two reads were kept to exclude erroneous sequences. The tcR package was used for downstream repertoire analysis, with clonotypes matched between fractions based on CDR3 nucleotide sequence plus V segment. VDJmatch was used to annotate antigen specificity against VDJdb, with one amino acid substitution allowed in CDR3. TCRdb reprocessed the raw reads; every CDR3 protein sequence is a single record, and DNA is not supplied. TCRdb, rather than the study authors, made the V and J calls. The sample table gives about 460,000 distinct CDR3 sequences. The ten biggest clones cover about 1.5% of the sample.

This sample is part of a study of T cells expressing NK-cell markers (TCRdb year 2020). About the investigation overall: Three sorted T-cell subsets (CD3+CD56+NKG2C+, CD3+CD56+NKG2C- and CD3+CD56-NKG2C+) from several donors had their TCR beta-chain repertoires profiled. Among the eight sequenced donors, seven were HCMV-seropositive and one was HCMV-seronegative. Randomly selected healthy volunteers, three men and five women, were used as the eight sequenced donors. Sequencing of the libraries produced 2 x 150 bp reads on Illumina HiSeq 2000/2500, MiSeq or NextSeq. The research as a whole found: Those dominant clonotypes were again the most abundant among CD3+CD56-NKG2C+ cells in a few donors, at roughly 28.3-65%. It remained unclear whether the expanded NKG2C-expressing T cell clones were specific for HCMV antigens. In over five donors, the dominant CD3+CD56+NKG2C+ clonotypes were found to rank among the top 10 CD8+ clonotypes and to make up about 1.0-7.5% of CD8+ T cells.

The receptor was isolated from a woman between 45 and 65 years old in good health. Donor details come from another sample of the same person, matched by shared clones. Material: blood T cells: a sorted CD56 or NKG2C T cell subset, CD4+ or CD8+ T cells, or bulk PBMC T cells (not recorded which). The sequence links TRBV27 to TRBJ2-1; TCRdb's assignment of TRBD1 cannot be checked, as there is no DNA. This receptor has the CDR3 CASSFNPGQFLSEQFF.